A single sample is the source of the 24 T cell receptor beta chains below, sequenced in a study of shared clonotypes between healthy human individuals. Libraries were prepared by immunoSEQ multiplex PCR; TCRdb keeps only in-frame clonotypes and omits some of them. The sample contains around 640,000 clones, 96% of which appear only once. The naive CD8 population came from CD45RO-negative cells selected for CCR7, without terminally differentiated effector memory CD45RA+ cells. Sequences were obtained from naive CD8+ T cells sorted from blood. Receptor source: a woman between 25 and 40 years old in good health.

The chain couples TRBV28 to TRBJ1-3; D gene ambiguous. With 6 bases removed from V and 4 bases from J, the gap between germline ends came to 4 bases. CDR1 and CDR2 (germline): MDHEN, SYDVKM. This CDR3 has 11 amino acids. The CDR3 DNA reads TGTGCCAGCAGAGCCGGAAACACCATATATTTT. Translated, it gives CASRAGNTIYF. Filled out from reference TRBV28 and TRBJ1-3, the complete variable domain reads DVKVTQSSRYLVKRTGEKVFLECVQDMDHENMFWYRQDPGLGLRLIYFSYDVKMKEKGDIPEGYSVSREKKERFSLILESASTNQTSMYLCASRAGNTIYFGEGSWLTVV.

V and J are TRBV2 and TRBJ1-5, with D perhaps matching TRBD1 (5 bases). CDR1 and CDR2 (germline): SNHLY, FYNNEI. The V end lost 6 bases, the J end lost 5 bases, and 14 bases lay between the germline ends. The CDR3 runs 14 residues. The DNA for the CDR3 is TGTGCCAGCAGGGGAGACAGTCCGTATCAGCCCCAGCATTTT. Translating gives CASRGDSPYQPQHF.

The V gene is TRBV2, the J gene TRBJ2-7, with D maybe TRBD2 (6 bases). The CDR3 spans 15 residues. V was clipped by 3 bases and J by 2 bases, with 14 bases between them. CDR1 and CDR2 from the germline V gene are SNHLY and FYNNEI. CDR3 sequence reads: CASSEGGGVAYEQYF. The DNA for the CDR3 is TGTGCCAGCAGTGAGGGAGGTGGGGTAGCCTACGAGCAGTACTTC. Supplemented by reference TRBV2 and TRBJ2-7, the full variable domain reads EPEVTQTPSHQVTQMGQEVILRCVPISNHLYFYWYRQILGQKVEFLVSFYNNEISEKSEIFDDQFSVERPDGSNFTLKIRSTKLEDSAMYFCASSEGGGVAYEQYFGPGTRLTVT.

The rearrangement links TRBV19 to TRBJ2-3, with unresolved D. Germline-derived CDR1 and CDR2 are LNHDA and SQIVND (reference sequence). The CDR3 is 14 residues long. Trimming took 3 bases from V and 10 from J, leaving 17 bases between them. CDR3 in amino acids: CASSIWITGGSQYF. The DNA of the CDR3 is TGTGCCAGTAGTATCTGGATTACCGGTGGGTCGCAGTATTTT.

This sequence joins TRBV13 and TRBJ2-5; 9 bases match TRBD2. After removal of 4 bases from V and 3 bases from J, the junction contained 9 bases not matched to a gene. The CDR3 loop spans 16 amino acids. CDR1 is PRHDT, CDR2 FYEKMQ, per germline (reference sequence). The DNA for the CDR3 is TGTGCCAGCAGCTCCTTATTAGCGGGAGTGGAAGAGACCCAGTACTTC. Residues: CASSSLLAGVEETQYF.

Here the CDR3 reads CASSQDWASSYNEQFF. CDR3 coding DNA: TGCGCCAGCAGCCAAGATTGGGCCTCCTCCTACAATGAGCAGTTCTTC. The chain uses TRBV4-1 and TRBJ2-1; D ambiguous. Germline loops: CDR1 MGHRA, CDR2 YSYEKL. The CDR3 spans 16 residues. Trimming removed 0 bases at V and 0 bases at J, with 9 bases between.

The chain employs TRBV19 and TRBJ2-1, with 12 bases aligning to TRBD2. The V gene's germline CDR1 is LNHDA and CDR2 SQIVND (reference sequence). Losses at the gene ends were 3 bases for V and 4 bases for J; bases not matched to a gene: 10. This CDR3 has 18 amino acids. In DNA form, the CDR3 reads TGTGCCAGTAGTATTCTTGAACTAGCGGGAGGCAGGTACAATGAGCAGTTCTTC. Protein product: CASSILELAGGRYNEQFF. The full variable domain, rest sourced from reference TRBV19 and TRBJ2-1, is DGGITQSPKYLFRKEGQNVTLSCEQNLNHDAMYWYRQDPGQGLRLIYYSQIVNDFQKGDIAEGYSVSREKKESFPLTVTSAQKNPTAFYLCASSILELAGGRYNEQFFGPGTRLTVL.

The genes are TRBV27 and TRBJ2-7; D might be TRBD1 or TRBD2, each matching 5 bases. The CDR3 consists of 13 residues. Germline V lookup: CDR1 MNHEY, CDR2 SMNVEV (reference sequence). V was shortened by 9 bases and J by 0 bases, with 12 bases between the two germline ends. The CDR3 region is CARTRETSYEQYF. CDR3 bases: TGTGCCAGAACCAGGGAGACCTCCTACGAGCAGTACTTC.

The chain recombines TRBV11-2 with TRBJ2-7; maybe TRBD1 (5 bases). Trimming stripped 5 bases from V and 2 bases from J, with 13 bases between. CDR3 length: 14 amino acids. In germline, CDR1 is SGHAT, CDR2 FQNNGV. The CDR3 region is CASSPGWGPYEQYF. The CDR3, as DNA: TGTGCCAGCAGCCCAGGGTGGGGCCCCTACGAGCAGTACTTC.

V and J are TRBV27 and TRBJ1-1; maybe TRBD1 (6 bases). CDR3 length equals 16 residues. CDR1 is MNHEY and CDR2 is SMNVEV in the germline V gene (reference sequence). Trimming took 0 bases from V and 1 from J, leaving 12 bases between them. For the CDR3, the DNA is TGTGCCAGCAGTTTATCCCCAGGGGTTGGGAACACTGAAGCTTTCTTT. Protein product: CASSLSPGVGNTEAFF.

This chain uses TRBV28 with TRBJ2-5; D is tentatively TRBD1 or TRBD2 (5 bases each). Between the trimmed V and J ends, which lost 5 bases and 5 bases, there was a span of 18 bases. Germline V gene sequence: CDR1 MDHEN, CDR2 SYDVKM. This CDR3 is 15 amino acids long. The CDR3 loop reads CASSRTWLGEETQYF. Written as DNA, the CDR3 is TGTGCCAGCAGTCGAACCTGGCTAGGGGAGGAGACCCAGTACTTC.

V is TRBV10-2 and J is TRBJ2-5; D is unclear. Germline V lookup: CDR1 WSHSY, CDR2 SAAADI. There are 16 residues in the CDR3. The V end lost 2 bases, the J end lost 1 base, and 14 bases lay between the germline ends. The CDR3 sequence is CASSEVDRTSQETQYF. CDR3 sequence (DNA): TGCGCCAGCAGTGAGGTTGATCGGACCAGCCAAGAGACCCAGTACTTC.

As concerns this clone: The sample contains more than one DNA sequence encoding this CDR3. This sequence joins TRBV7-9 and TRBJ2-7; TRBD1 aligns across 7 bases. Germline values: CDR1 SEHNR, CDR2 FQNEAQ (reference sequence). CDR3 length equals 13 residues. V was clipped by 5 bases and J by 4 bases; unmatched bases: 5. The CDR3 nucleotides read TGTGCCAGCAGCCCGGGACAGCTTTACGAGCAGTACTTC. Its translation is CASSPGQLYEQYF.

The chain uses TRBV27 and TRBJ1-1, with a weak D call TRBD1 (5 bases). In germline, CDR1 is MNHEY, CDR2 SMNVEV (reference sequence). The CDR3 contains 15 residues. With 5 bases removed from V and 1 base from J, the gap between germline ends came to 14 bases. The DNA of the CDR3 is TGTGCCAGCAGTCGACTGACAGAATCGAACACTGAAGCTTTCTTT. Residues: CASSRLTESNTEAFF.

The chain joins TRBV9 to TRBJ2-2; D is perhaps TRBD1 or TRBD2 (5 bases each). Per the germline V gene, CDR1 is SGDLS and CDR2 is YYNGEE. V was cut by 3 bases and J by 5 bases, with 14 bases left in between. The CDR3 spans 15 residues. CDR3: CASSGKGRSTGELFF. Here the CDR3 DNA reads TGTGCCAGCAGCGGAAAGGGACGGTCAACCGGGGAGCTGTTTTTT.

The chain recombines TRBV6-6 with TRBJ1-2; 8 bases agree with TRBD1. Germline trimming cut 6 bases from V and 4 bases from J; bases unmatched to any gene: 1. The germline V gene has CDR1 MNHNY and CDR2 SVGAGI (reference sequence). The CDR3 spans 12 residues. The CDR3 nucleotides read TGTGCCAGCAGAGACAGGGGCTATGGCTACACCTTC. As protein: CASRDRGYGYTF.

In its sample, this clone was seen once. J is TRBJ2-7 and V is TRBV7-9, with 10 bases matching TRBD2. Trimming cost V 4 bases and J 5 bases; bases outside gene matches: 8. This CDR3 has 15 amino acids. In germline, CDR1 is SEHNR, CDR2 FQNEAQ (reference sequence). The CDR3 DNA reads TGTGCCAGCAGCTCCACTAGCGGGACCCACCACGAGCAGTACTTC. It specifies CASSSTSGTHHEQYF.

The V call is TRBV28, the J call TRBJ1-5, with a tentative D call TRBD1 (5 bases). The CDR3 contains 13 residues. Trimming removed 6 bases at V and 4 bases at J, with 10 bases between. Germline V gene sequence: CDR1 MDHEN, CDR2 SYDVKM. The CDR3 DNA reads as TGTGCCAGCAGGATCGGGGGAAATCAGCCCCAGCATTTT. This translates into CASRIGGNQPQHF. Drawing the rest from reference TRBV28 and TRBJ1-5, the complete variable domain is DVKVTQSSRYLVKRTGEKVFLECVQDMDHENMFWYRQDPGLGLRLIYFSYDVKMKEKGDIPEGYSVSREKKERFSLILESASTNQTSMYLCASRIGGNQPQHFGDGTRLSIL.

This clone has a single count. The chain couples TRBV30 to TRBJ2-3, with D perhaps matching TRBD2 (7 bases). Germline values: CDR1 GTSNPN, CDR2 SVGIG (reference sequence). V dropped 7 bases and J dropped 6 bases, with 23 bases sitting between them. This CDR3 has 15 amino acids. Here the CDR3 reads CASIPLAEGGDTQYF. The CDR3 coding sequence is TGTGCCTCCATCCCCCTAGCGGAGGGGGGGGATACGCAGTATTTT. Together with reference TRBV30 and TRBJ2-3, the CDR3 gives the full variable domain: SQTIHQWPATLVQPVGSPLSLECTVEGTSNPNLYWYRQAAGRGLQLLFYSVGIGQISSEVPQNLSASRPQDRQFILSSKKLLLSDSGFYLCASIPLAEGGDTQYFGPGTRLTVL.

The CDR3 nucleotides read TGTGCCAGCAGTTACTCGGAGGGAGTAGGTGAAAAACTGTTTTTT. It yields the protein CASSYSEGVGEKLFF. V usage is TRBV6-5 and J usage is TRBJ1-4; D is uncertain. CDR1 MNHEY and CDR2 SVGAGI come from the germline V gene. The CDR3 runs to 15 residues. The ends were cut back, 0 bases at V and 7 bases at J, with 12 bases in the middle.

The rearrangement joins TRBV4-1 to TRBJ2-7, with D tentatively TRBD1 (6 bases). CDR1 MGHRA and CDR2 YSYEKL come from the germline V gene. V was pared by 4 bases and J by 3 bases, with 16 bases between. This CDR3 comprises 15 residues. The CDR3 nucleotides read TGCGCCAGCAGCCCGAAACAGGGAGCCGGCTACGAGCAGTACTTC. As protein: CASSPKQGAGYEQYF.

For the CDR3, the DNA is TGTGCCAGCAGCTTACTCATTTCCTACAATGAGCAGTTCTTC. As protein: CASSLLISYNEQFF. The chain links TRBV7-2 to TRBJ2-1; no clear D. The CDR3 consists of 14 residues. Germline V lookup: CDR1 SGHTA, CDR2 FQGNSA. Trimming shortened V by 2 bases and J by 1 base, and 6 bases separated the two germline ends.

The CDR3 sequence: CASSQLSSGANVLTF. In DNA, the CDR3 is TGTGCCAGCAGCCAACTCAGCTCTGGGGCCAACGTCCTGACTTTC. The chain links TRBV5-4 to TRBJ2-6; D gene unclear. Trimming shortened V by 4 bases and J by 0 bases, and 8 bases separated the two germline ends. There are 15 residues in the CDR3. The germline V gene has CDR1 SGHNT and CDR2 YYREEE (reference sequence).

The V call is TRBV5-5, the J call TRBJ2-1; D perhaps matches TRBD2 (5 bases). The CDR3 covers 14 residues. V lost 6 bases and J lost 5, with 15 bases in between. In germline, CDR1 is SGHKS, CDR2 YYEKEE (reference sequence). The CDR3 protein is CASMLEGADNEQFF. DNA of the CDR3: TGTGCCAGCATGCTAGAGGGAGCGGACAATGAGCAGTTCTTC. The full variable domain, its missing parts supplied by reference TRBV5-5 and TRBJ2-1, is DAGVTQSPTHLIKTRGQQVTLRCSPISGHKSVSWYQQVLGQGPQFIFQYYEKEERGRGNFPDRFSARQFPNYSSELNVNALLLGDSALYLCASMLEGADNEQFFGPGTRLTVL.